The 31 T cell receptor beta chains in this list originate from one sample, sequenced in a study of CD8+ T cells in alopecia areata. RNA, once extracted, was reverse transcribed into cDNA for use as the sequencing template. Method: immunoSEQ multiplex PCR; TCRdb's copy keeps in-frame clones and lacks some. The sample includes more than 200,000 clones, approximately 40% seen only once; the top ten take about 2.6%. Treatment here: oral pan-JAK inhibitor, 5-10 mg twice daily. Sequencing used CD4+ T cells sorted from blood, obtained between weeks 36 and 40, from a patient treated with tofacitinib. Receptors originate from a human donor with alopecia areata.

The chain has TRBV10-3 and TRBJ1-1; D gene uncertain. CDR3 length: 12 amino acids. The germline CDR1 and CDR2 sequences are ENHRY and SYGVKD. V shed 8 bases and J shed 7 bases, with 14 bases lying between them. The CDR3 sequence is CAIGYGRGEAFF. CDR3 coding DNA: TGTGCCATCGGATATGGACGGGGTGAAGCTTTCTTT.

The V gene is TRBV28, the J gene TRBJ1-1; D remains unclear. Germline values: CDR1 MDHEN, CDR2 SYDVKM. CDR3 size: 12 residues. V lost 5 bases to trimming and J lost 0 bases, with 4 bases between them. In nucleotides, the CDR3 is TGTGCCAGCAGTGCAATGAACACTGAAGCTTTCTTT. Translating it yields CASSAMNTEAFF.

The chain joins TRBV7-2 to TRBJ2-7, with 8 bases identical to TRBD2. CDR1 is SGHTA and CDR2 is FQGNSA in the germline V gene. The V segment lost 1 base and the J segment 2 bases; nucleotides outside the gene matches: 4. The CDR3 consists of 15 residues. CDR3 amino acids: CASSLVPGGAYEQYF. The CDR3 region has the DNA TGTGCCAGCAGCTTAGTTCCGGGAGGGGCCTACGAGCAGTACTTC.

J is TRBJ1-2 and V is TRBV29-1; 8 bases fit TRBD1. This CDR3 is 15 amino acids long. Germline loops: CDR1 SQVTM, CDR2 ANQGSEA. The V and J ends lost 2 bases and 6 bases, in that order; junction bases with no gene match: 11. CDR3 amino acids: CSVERPGQDSHGYTF. The DNA of the CDR3 is TGCAGCGTTGAACGACCGGGACAGGATTCGCATGGCTACACCTTC.

The chain joins TRBV30 to TRBJ1-1; D ambiguous. CDR1 GTSNPN and CDR2 SVGIG come from the germline V gene (reference sequence). V lost 1 base and J 9 bases, leaving 21 bases between the germline ends. The CDR3 extends over 15 amino acids. In nucleotides, the CDR3 is TGTGCCTGGAGTGCGACTCAACCCTCCGGGATCCAAGCTTTCTTT. This translates into CAWSATQPSGIQAFF.

The V call is TRBV10-3, the J call TRBJ1-1; D is possibly TRBD1 (5 bases). Trimming took 0 bases from V and 1 from J, leaving 18 bases between them. CDR1 is ENHRY, CDR2 SYGVKD, per germline. This CDR3 contains 18 residues. The CDR3: CAISESRQGGRGNTEAFF. CDR3 nucleotide sequence: TGTGCCATCAGTGAGTCGAGGCAGGGAGGCCGCGGGAACACTGAAGCTTTCTTT.

This clone was seen only a few times. The chain couples TRBV9 to TRBJ2-3; 11 positions match TRBD1. J gave up 4 bases and V 4 bases, and 5 bases lay outside the gene matches. This CDR3 comprises 15 residues. Germline CDR1 SGDLS, CDR2 YYNGEE. Here the CDR3 DNA reads TGTGCCAGCAGCCCGGGACAGGGGGTTTCAGATACGCAGTATTTT. It yields the protein CASSPGQGVSDTQYF.

The rearrangement uses TRBV7-6 and TRBJ2-3; the D gene is possibly TRBD2 (5 bases). CDR1 is SGHVS and CDR2 is FNYEAQ in the germline V gene. This CDR3 is built from 12 residues. The V end lost 1 base, the J end lost 10 bases, and 9 bases lay between the germline ends. CDR3 protein: CASSLEPGSQYF. The CDR3 DNA reads TGTGCCAGCAGCTTAGAGCCGGGGTCGCAGTATTTT.

The chain links TRBV27 to TRBJ2-7, with 7 positions matching TRBD1. The CDR3 totals 12 residues. Germline CDR1 is MNHEY and CDR2 is SMNVEV (reference sequence). V lost 3 bases, J lost 6 bases, and 2 bases stayed unmatched. Here the CDR3 DNA reads TGTGCCAGCAGTTTTACAGGGGCCGAGCAGTACTTC. This codes for CASSFTGAEQYF.

The count of this clone is one. The gene calls are TRBV6-5 and TRBJ1-2, with 10 bases fitting TRBD1. Germline trimming cut 8 bases from V and 2 bases from J; bases unmatched to any gene: 5. The CDR3 runs 14 residues. The germline V gene has CDR1 MNHEY and CDR2 SVGAGI. The CDR3 DNA reads TGTGCCAGCGCGGGACAGGGGTCGAACTATGGCTACACCTTC. Amino acids: CASAGQGSNYGYTF.

The V call is TRBV9, the J call TRBJ2-6; no clear D gene. The CDR3 spans 21 residues. Between the trimmed V and J ends, which lost 2 bases and 0 bases, there was a span of 24 bases. Germline values: CDR1 SGDLS, CDR2 YYNGEE. The CDR3 nucleotides read TGTGCCAGCAGCGTCCTACCCTCTCCAGGTGGATCTTCCTCTGGGGCCAACGTCCTGACTTTC. Translation: CASSVLPSPGGSSSGANVLTF.

V usage is TRBV29-1 and J usage is TRBJ2-1; D may be TRBD1 or TRBD2 (7 bases each). CDR3 length equals 16 residues. Trimming removed 4 bases at V and 0 bases at J, with 16 bases between. CDR1 is SQVTM, CDR2 ANQGSEA, per germline. CDR3 amino acids: CSVGDSRGGSYNEQFF. In DNA form, the CDR3 reads TGCAGCGTTGGGGATTCCAGGGGGGGCTCCTACAATGAGCAGTTCTTC.

In this sample, this clone turned up once. The gene calls are TRBV4-3 and TRBJ1-4; possibly TRBD1 for D (5 bases). CDR3 length equals 16 residues. Germline values: CDR1 LGHNA, CDR2 YSLEER. Trimming took 2 bases from V and 10 from J, leaving 20 bases between them. CDR3 in amino acids: CASSQPGMGLGGKLFF. The DNA of the CDR3 is TGCGCCAGCAGCCAACCCGGAATGGGACTTGGCGGAAAACTGTTTTTT.

The rearrangement joins TRBV7-2 to TRBJ1-1; 7 bases are shared with TRBD1. The trim removed 2 bases at V and 7 bases at J, leaving 7 bases unmatched. The CDR3 has 14 residues. Per germline, CDR1 SGHTA and CDR2 FQGNSA. This CDR3 reads CASSLTRDSREAFF. In DNA, the CDR3 is TGTGCCAGCAGCTTAACACGGGACAGCCGTGAAGCTTTCTTT.

The genes are TRBV19 and TRBJ1-5, with a possible D match to TRBD1 (6 bases). This CDR3 spans 14 amino acids. CDR1 and CDR2 (germline): LNHDA, SQIVND (reference sequence). V lost 7 bases, J lost 3 bases, and 13 bases lay in between. This chain's CDR3 is CASTRGGNNQPQHF. The CDR3 DNA reads TGTGCCAGTACCAGGGGAGGAAACAATCAGCCCCAGCATTTT. The variable domain in full, with the rest retrieved from reference TRBV19 and TRBJ1-5, is DGGITQSPKYLFRKEGQNVTLSCEQNLNHDAMYWYRQDPGQGLRLIYYSQIVNDFQKGDIAEGYSVSREKKESFPLTVTSAQKNPTAFYLCASTRGGNNQPQHFGDGTRLSIL.

CDR3 in amino acids: CASSGGTYESGQFF. CDR3 bases: TGTGCCAGCAGCGGGGGGACGTACGAAAGCGGGCAGTTCTTC. The chain recombines TRBV9 with TRBJ2-1, with D possibly being TRBD1 or TRBD2 (5 bases each). Germline V gives CDR1 SGDLS, CDR2 YYNGEE. This CDR3 is 14 amino acids long. The V end was cut by 3 bases, the J end by 12 bases, with 19 bases between.

V is TRBV19 and J is TRBJ2-3; tentative D call: TRBD2 (6 bases). The CDR3 loop spans 14 amino acids. V lost 7 bases and J 4 bases, leaving 15 bases between the germline ends. Germline CDR1 is LNHDA and CDR2 is SQIVND (reference sequence). This CDR3 is CASTPGADPDTQYF. The CDR3 region has the DNA TGTGCCAGTACCCCGGGAGCAGACCCAGATACGCAGTATTTT.

The rearrangement joins TRBV15 to TRBJ2-1, with D possibly TRBD1 on 5 matching bases. Trimming removed 1 base at V and 7 bases at J, with 8 bases between. The CDR3 loop spans 13 amino acids. Per germline, CDR1 LNHNV and CDR2 YYDKDF (reference sequence). CDR3 sequence (DNA): TGTGCCACCAGCAGAGGGGGCTTTAATGAGCAGTTCTTC. This gives the protein CATSRGGFNEQFF. Complete variable domain (other parts from reference TRBV15 and TRBJ2-1): DAMVIQNPRYQVTQFGKPVTLSCSQTLNHNVMYWYQQKSSQAPKLLFHYYDKDFNNEADTPDNFQSRRPNTSFCFLDIRSPGLGDTAMYLCATSRGGFNEQFFGPGTRLTVL.

CDR3 in amino acids: CASSPVAGAIDTQYF. Written as DNA, the CDR3 is TGTGCCAGCAGCCCAGTGGCGGGAGCGATAGATACGCAGTATTTT. The chain has TRBV5-4 and TRBJ2-3, with 7 bases lining up with TRBD2. Germline V gives CDR1 SGHNT, CDR2 YYREEE (reference sequence). V shed 4 bases and J 5 bases; nucleotides not matched to a gene: 10. This CDR3 region has 15 residues. Variable domain in full (rest from reference TRBV5-4 and TRBJ2-3): ETGVTQSPTHLIKTRGQQVTLRCSSQSGHNTVSWYQQALGQGPQFIFQYYREEENGRGNFPPRFSGLQFPNYSSELNVNALELDDSALYLCASSPVAGAIDTQYFGPGTRLTVL.

This clone was detected only once. The chain combines TRBV25-1 with TRBJ2-2, with D perhaps matching TRBD1 (6 bases). Germline V gene lookup returns CDR1 MGHDK and CDR2 SYGVNS. The CDR3 spans 15 residues. Deletions cut 8 bases from V and 1 base from J, with 14 bases between. The DNA for the CDR3 is TGTGCCAGCTGGGAAGGGACAAAGAACACCGGGGAGCTGTTTTTT. Protein sequence: CASWEGTKNTGELFF.

This clone was seen a few times. The chain couples TRBV7-2 to TRBJ2-1, with a tentative D call TRBD1 (6 bases). The CDR3 runs 15 residues. Germline lookup yields CDR1 SGHTA and CDR2 FQGNSA. Trimming removed 3 bases from V and 0 bases from J, with 9 bases in between. CDR3 loop: CASSFRGNSYNEQFF. The CDR3 DNA sequence: TGTGCCAGCAGCTTCAGGGGTAACTCCTACAATGAGCAGTTCTTC.

This clone came up a few times. The chain couples TRBV6-5 to TRBJ2-7, with D possibly TRBD2 on 5 matching bases. V lost 6 bases, J lost 3 bases, and 12 bases lay in between. This CDR3 comprises 13 residues. CDR1 and CDR2 from the germline V gene are MNHEY and SVGAGI. The CDR3 region is CASSKGLLYEQYF. In DNA, the CDR3 is TGTGCCAGCAGCAAAGGACTGCTCTACGAGCAGTACTTC.

The chain links TRBV18 to TRBJ2-7, with 11 nucleotides matching TRBD2. J was trimmed by 3 bases and V by 3 bases; bases with no gene match: 10. Germline V gene lookup returns CDR1 KGHSH and CDR2 LQKENI. The CDR3 extends over 17 amino acids. The CDR3: CASSPIMTSGTYYEQYF. CDR3 nucleotide sequence: TGTGCCAGCTCACCGATTATGACTAGCGGGACTTACTACGAGCAGTACTTC.

A remark on this clone: A junction end diverges from the germline sequence, so it may reflect a read error. The J gene is TRBJ2-2, the V gene TRBV10-3; TRBD2 is a possible D gene (5 bases). Germline V gene data show CDR1 as ENHRY and CDR2 as SYGVKD. This CDR3 contains 14 residues. CDR3: CASSRGDGTGELFF. In DNA, the CDR3 is TGTGCCAGCAGTCGGGGTGATGGCACCGGGGAGCTGTTTTTT.

This clone appeared a few times. This sequence joins TRBV6-5 and TRBJ1-1; 8 bases line up with TRBD1. There are 14 residues in the CDR3. CDR1 is MNHEY and CDR2 is SVGAGI in the germline V gene. Trimming removed 6 bases from V and 5 bases from J; junction bases left unmatched: 8. The CDR3 loop is CASRRTGGETEAFF. Here the CDR3 DNA reads TGTGCCAGCAGACGAACAGGGGGAGAGACTGAAGCTTTCTTT.

This clone was observed many times. The same CDR3 also results from other DNA sequences found in this sample. This sequence joins TRBV6-5 and TRBJ1-2; no clear D. Germline CDR1 MNHEY, CDR2 SVGAGI. Trimming removed 6 bases from V and 5 bases from J, with 10 bases in between. The CDR3 length is 12 residues. CDR3 residues: CASRRQNYGYTF. In nucleotides, the CDR3 is TGTGCCAGCAGGCGGCAGAATTATGGCTACACCTTC.

The chain uses TRBV30 and TRBJ2-7; 8 positions agree with TRBD2. V lost 3 bases and J lost 6; bases outside the gene matches: 13. The CDR3 extends over 15 amino acids. Per germline, CDR1 GTSNPN and CDR2 SVGIG (reference sequence). In DNA, the CDR3 is TGTGCCTGGAGCGCTTCATCCGGGAGGGCTCTCGAGCAGTACTTC. Amino acid sequence: CAWSASSGRALEQYF.

This clone was seen just once. The chain employs TRBV30 and TRBJ1-1, with 9 nucleotides matching TRBD1. CDR3 length: 14 amino acids. V gave up 1 base and J gave up 7 bases; unmatched junction bases: 7. Germline V CDR1 and CDR2: GTSNPN, SVGIG (reference sequence). CDR3 bases: TGTGCCTGGAGTGAACACAGGGGGCAAGATGAAGCTTTCTTT. Its translation: CAWSEHRGQDEAFF.

This clone was recorded a few times. J is TRBJ2-2 and V is TRBV10-3, with TRBD2 matching 16 bases. Trimming took 8 bases from V and 4 from J; bases not matched to a gene: 4. Germline CDR1 and CDR2: ENHRY and SYGVKD. The CDR3 has 16 residues. The CDR3 protein is CAIQGTSGRGTGELFF. Written as DNA, the CDR3 is TGTGCCATCCAGGGGACTAGCGGGAGGGGCACCGGGGAGCTGTTTTTT.

In its sample, this clone was seen once. J is TRBJ1-5 and V is TRBV6-5; 11 bases are a match to TRBD1. V lost 5 bases and J lost 6; bases outside the gene matches: 3. Germline loops: CDR1 MNHEY, CDR2 SVGAGI. This CDR3 comprises 14 residues. This CDR3 reads CASSGTGGGQPQHF. As DNA, the CDR3 is TGTGCCAGCAGTGGGACAGGGGGAGGTCAGCCCCAGCATTTT.

The gene calls are TRBV30 and TRBJ2-5; a possible D gene is TRBD2 (5 bases). From germline, CDR1 is GTSNPN and CDR2 SVGIG (reference sequence). This CDR3 contains 11 residues. Between the trimmed V and J ends, which lost 5 bases and 3 bases, there was a span of 7 bases. In DNA form, the CDR3 reads TGTGCCTGGGTCGGGGAAGAGACCCAGTACTTC. Translation: CAWVGEETQYF.